This T cell receptor (beta chain) derives from a study of response to subunit inactivated influenza vaccine. Overall study results and limits: T cells newly recruited by each seasonal influenza vaccination are few, the authors suggested.

MiXCR was run by TCRdb on the RT-PCR reads, yielding one entry per CDR3 protein. This sample yields 550,000 to 800,000 distinct CDR3 sequences, of which roughly 13% are seen a single time; 5.5% to 7% belongs to the top ten. This CDR3 spans 15 amino acids. Germline CDR1 is MNHEY and CDR2 is SVGEGT. The V and J ends lost 5 bases and 3 bases, in that order; junction bases with no gene match: 9. Comment on this clonotype: Antigen: not known.

V and J are TRBV6-2 or TRBV6-3 and TRBJ2-7, with 8 bases aligning to TRBD2. The source material was PBMCs from blood, sampled around 15 days before vaccination. This sequence was found in a man aged 50-59 years who received an inactivated influenza vaccine. The CDR3 reads CASSPSAGGLYEQYF. In DNA, the CDR3 is TGTGCCAGCAGTCCCTCTGCGGGGGGACTCTACGAGCAGTACTTC.